These T cell receptor beta chains were read from a single sample in a study of T cells in Graves' hyperthyroidism and ophthalmopathy. TCRdb called the multiplex PCR reads again in MiXCR, with one record for every CDR3 protein. The sample lists about 410,000 distinct CDR3 sequences; about 14% were seen once. Sequencing was carried out using blood. The receptors come from a young man with Graves' ophthalmopathy. Both conserved end residues are part of each CDR3. D genes are given only for firm matches. Size is stated for part of the rows, as once, few or many counts, or as a class when the clone is expanded.

J gene | clone size | V gene | CDR3 length | D gene | CDR3 protein | CDR3 DNA
TRBJ2-1 | few | TRBV18 | 14 | . | CASSPPGTYNEQFF | TGTGCCAGCTCACCCCCCGGGACCTACAATGAGCAGTTCTTC
TRBJ2-1 | many | TRBV20-1 | 18 | TRBD2 | CSARTSGGDLSSYNEQFF | TGCAGTGCTCGTACTAGCGGGGGGGATCTTAGCTCCTACAATGAGCAGTTCTTC
TRBJ1-1 | many | TRBV6-1 | 12 | . | CASSSQSLEAFF | TGTGCCAGCAGTTCCCAAAGCCTTGAAGCTTTCTTT
TRBJ2-3 | many | TRBV12-3/TRBV12-4 | 16 | TRBD2 | CASSPLTGRGTDTQYF | TGTGCCAGCAGTCCCTTGACGGGGAGGGGCACAGATACGCAGTATTTT
TRBJ1-1 | many | TRBV6-1 | 14 | . | CASSEGLRDTEAFF | TGTGCCAGCAGTGAAGGACTCCGGGACACTGAAGCTTTCTTT
TRBJ2-3 | many | TRBV11-2 | 14 | . | CASSPGPGTDTQYF | TGTGCCAGCAGCCCCGGCCCAGGTACAGATACGCAGTATTTT
TRBJ2-1 | . | TRBV19 | 15 | . | CASSLRVSSYGEQFF | TGTGCCAGTAGTCTCCGGGTCTCGTCGTACGGTGAGCAGTTCTTC
TRBJ1-2 | many | TRBV11-2 | 14 | . | CASSSLQGNYGYTF | TGTGCCAGCAGCTCCCTACAGGGTAACTATGGCTACACCTTC
TRBJ2-7 | many | TRBV10-3 | 15 | . | CAISDLGSAIYEQYF | TGTGCCATCAGTGACCTAGGGTCCGCCATCTACGAGCAGTACTTC
TRBJ2-5 | . | TRBV20-1 | 13 | . | CSARRQIQETQYF | TGCAGTGCTAGACGGCAGATTCAAGAGACCCAGTACTTC
TRBJ2-4 | . | TRBV7-2 | 20 | . | CASSETGAAGFVGAKNIQYF | TGTGCCAGCAGCGAAACAGGAGCAGCGGGCTTTGTTGGAGCCAAAAACATTCAGTACTTC